This T cell receptor beta chain was found in a study of blood T cell repertoires in COVID-19. On the study more broadly: T cells, B-cell-depleted T cells, or PBMCs provided the cDNA or gDNA that served as material.

Study processing details: Reference gene primer amplification gave estimated nucleated cell counts. TCRdb's copy holds only in-frame clones and misses some; the assay was immunoSEQ multiplex PCR. The V and J calls and the clone size are those of that table, but D and trimming were determined from the DNA. The sample lists 95,000 to 130,000 clones, approximately 87% occurring once. This clonotype originated in a man in his thirties or forties with acute or convalescent COVID-19. Sequences were obtained from peripheral blood.

The CDR3 here is CASRSTGNEQFF. The CDR3 DNA sequence: TGTGCCAGCAGGTCGACTGGAAATGAGCAGTTCTTC. V usage is TRBV2 and J usage is TRBJ2-1; D call uncertain. The CDR3 extends over 12 amino acids. CDR1 is SNHLY and CDR2 is FYNNEI in the germline V gene. Trimming pared 6 bases from V and 7 bases from J, leaving 10 bases between.